This record concerns one T cell receptor (beta chain) sequence. The antigen is unknown. Using the 5' RACE reads, TCRdb records one entry per CDR3 protein without DNA. The sample has roughly 450,000 distinct CDR3 sequences. This record comes from a study of T cells expressing NK-cell markers. The CDR3 contains 15 residues. The germline CDR1 and CDR2 sequences are SGHRS and YFSETQ. Study-level results: About 1.0-8% of CD8+ T cells in six or seven donors belonged to dominant NKG2C+ clonotypes. What remained unclear was the HCMV specificity of expanded NKG2C+ T cell clones.

Input material: blood T cells: a sorted CD56 or NKG2C T cell subset, CD4+ or CD8+ T cells, or bulk PBMC T cells (not recorded which). This chain uses TRBV5-1 with TRBJ1-2; TCRdb reports TRBD1, a call that lacks DNA to check it against. This TCR was recovered from a woman in her forties or fifties in good health. Here the CDR3 reads CASSLFSGTGDGYTF.